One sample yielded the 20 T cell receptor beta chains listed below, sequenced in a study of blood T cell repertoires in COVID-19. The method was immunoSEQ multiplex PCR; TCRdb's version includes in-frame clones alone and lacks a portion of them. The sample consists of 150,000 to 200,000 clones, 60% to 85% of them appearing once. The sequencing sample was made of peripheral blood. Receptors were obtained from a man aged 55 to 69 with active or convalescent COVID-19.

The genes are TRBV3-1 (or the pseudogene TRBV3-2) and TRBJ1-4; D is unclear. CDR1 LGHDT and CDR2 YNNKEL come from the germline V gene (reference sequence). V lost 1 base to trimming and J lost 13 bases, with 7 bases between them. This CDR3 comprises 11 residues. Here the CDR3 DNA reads TGTGCCAGCAGCCAAGGGCGGGGACTGTTTTTT. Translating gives CASSQGRGLFF.

CDR3 residues: CASSLGDRGHQPQHF. CDR3 coding DNA: TGTGCCAGCAGCTTGGGGGACAGGGGGCATCAGCCCCAGCATTTT. The genes are TRBV5-8 and TRBJ1-5, with 12 bases lining up with TRBD1. The CDR3 has 15 amino acids. V lost 0 bases to trimming and J lost 5 bases; unmatched junction nucleotides: 0. CDR1 SGHTS and CDR2 YDEGEE come from the germline V gene. The full variable domain, with the rest looked up from reference TRBV5-8 and TRBJ1-5, is EAGVTQSPTHLIKTRGQQATLRCSPISGHTSVYWYQQALGLGLQFLLWYDEGEERNRGNFPPRFSGRQFPNYSSELNVNALELEDSALYLCASSLGDRGHQPQHFGDGTRLSIL.

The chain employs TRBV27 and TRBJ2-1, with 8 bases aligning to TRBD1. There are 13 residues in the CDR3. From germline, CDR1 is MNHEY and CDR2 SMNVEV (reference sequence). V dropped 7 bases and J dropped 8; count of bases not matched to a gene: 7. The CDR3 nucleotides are TGTGCCAGCACTCCAGGGGGCTCCGATGAGCAGTTCTTC. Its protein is CASTPGGSDEQFF.

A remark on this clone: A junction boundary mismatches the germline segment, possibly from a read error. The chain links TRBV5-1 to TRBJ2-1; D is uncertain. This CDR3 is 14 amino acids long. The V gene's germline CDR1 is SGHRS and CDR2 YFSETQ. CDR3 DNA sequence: TGCGCCAGCAGGAGTCAAGTCTCCAACAATGAGCAGTTCTTC. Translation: CASRSQVSNNEQFF.

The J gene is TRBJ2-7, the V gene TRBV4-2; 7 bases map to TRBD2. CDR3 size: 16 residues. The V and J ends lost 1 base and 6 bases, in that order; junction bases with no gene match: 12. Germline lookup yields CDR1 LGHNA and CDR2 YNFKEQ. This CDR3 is CASSQGSSSGVIEQYF. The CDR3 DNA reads TGTGCCAGCAGCCAAGGTAGTTCAAGCGGGGTGATCGAGCAGTACTTC.

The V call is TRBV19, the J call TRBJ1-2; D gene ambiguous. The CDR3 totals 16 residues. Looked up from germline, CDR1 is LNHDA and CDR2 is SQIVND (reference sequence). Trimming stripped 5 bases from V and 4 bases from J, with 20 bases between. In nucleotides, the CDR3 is TGTGCCAGTAGTTCCGGACGGACCGAAGGGAGCTATGGCTACACCTTC. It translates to CASSSGRTEGSYGYTF.

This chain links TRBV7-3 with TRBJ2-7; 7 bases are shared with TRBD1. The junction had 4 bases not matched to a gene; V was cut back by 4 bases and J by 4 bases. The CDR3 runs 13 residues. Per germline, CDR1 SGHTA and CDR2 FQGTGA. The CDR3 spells CASSSDRQYEQYF. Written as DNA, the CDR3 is TGTGCCAGCAGCTCGGACAGGCAATACGAGCAGTACTTC.

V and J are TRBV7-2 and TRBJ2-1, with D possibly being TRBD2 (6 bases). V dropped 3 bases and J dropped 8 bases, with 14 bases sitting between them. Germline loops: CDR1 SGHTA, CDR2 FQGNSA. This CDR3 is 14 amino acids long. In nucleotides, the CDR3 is TGTGCCAGCAGCTTCCCGACTAGATCGGATGAGCAGTTCTTC. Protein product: CASSFPTRSDEQFF.

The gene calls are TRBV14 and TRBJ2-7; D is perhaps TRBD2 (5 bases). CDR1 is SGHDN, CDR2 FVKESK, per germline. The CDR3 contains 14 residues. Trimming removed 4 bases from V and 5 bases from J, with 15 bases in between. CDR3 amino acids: CASSPLVGVNEQYF. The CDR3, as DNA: TGTGCCAGCAGCCCTCTTGTGGGAGTGAACGAGCAGTACTTC.

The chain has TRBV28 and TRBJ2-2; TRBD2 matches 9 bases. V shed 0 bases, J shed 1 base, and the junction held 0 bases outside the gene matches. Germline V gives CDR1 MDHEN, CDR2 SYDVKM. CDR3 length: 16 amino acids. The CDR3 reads CASSLWTSGNTGELFF. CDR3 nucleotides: TGTGCCAGCAGTTTATGGACTAGCGGGAACACCGGGGAGCTGTTTTTT. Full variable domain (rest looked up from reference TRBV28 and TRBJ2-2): DVKVTQSSRYLVKRTGEKVFLECVQDMDHENMFWYRQDPGLGLRLIYFSYDVKMKEKGDIPEGYSVSREKKERFSLILESASTNQTSMYLCASSLWTSGNTGELFFGEGSRLTVL.

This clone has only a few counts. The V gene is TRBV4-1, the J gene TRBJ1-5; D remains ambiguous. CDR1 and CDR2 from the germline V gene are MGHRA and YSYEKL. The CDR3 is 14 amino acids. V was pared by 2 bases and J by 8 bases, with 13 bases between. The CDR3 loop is CASSQRRGSKPQHF. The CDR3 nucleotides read TGCGCCAGCAGCCAACGGCGAGGGTCAAAGCCCCAGCATTTT.

The CDR3 protein is CASARESYNSPLHF. The CDR3 DNA is TGCGCCAGCGCCCGAGAGTCCTATAATTCACCCCTCCACTTT. The chain employs TRBV4-3 and TRBJ1-6; D is ambiguous. CDR1 is LGHNA and CDR2 is YSLEER in the germline V gene. The CDR3 extends over 14 amino acids. Trimming took 8 bases from V and 1 from J, leaving 9 bases between them.

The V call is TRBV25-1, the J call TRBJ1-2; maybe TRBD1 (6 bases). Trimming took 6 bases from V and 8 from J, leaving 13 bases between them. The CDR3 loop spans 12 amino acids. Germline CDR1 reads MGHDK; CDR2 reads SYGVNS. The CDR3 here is CASRSQGLGYTF. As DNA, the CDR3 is TGTGCCAGCAGATCACAGGGTTTAGGCTACACCTTC.

The CDR3 loop reads CASSLYAGGLNEQFF. CDR3 sequence (DNA): TGTGCCAGCAGTTTATATGCGGGAGGCCTTAATGAGCAGTTCTTC. This chain uses TRBV28 with TRBJ2-1, with TRBD2 matching over 8 bases. The germline CDR1 and CDR2 sequences are MDHEN and SYDVKM. Germline trimming cut 1 base from V and 7 bases from J; bases unmatched to any gene: 6. The CDR3 contains 15 residues.

The CDR3 DNA reads TGTGCCAGCAGCTCCGGCATGAGCGGGAGTATATCCGGGGAGCTGTTTTTT. Amino acids: CASSSGMSGSISGELFF. The chain carries TRBV5-4 and TRBJ2-2; TRBD2 matches 8 bases. The CDR3 length is 17 residues. With 3 bases clipped from V and 6 bases from J, the junction kept 13 bases outside the gene matches. The V gene's germline CDR1 is SGHNT and CDR2 YYREEE (reference sequence).

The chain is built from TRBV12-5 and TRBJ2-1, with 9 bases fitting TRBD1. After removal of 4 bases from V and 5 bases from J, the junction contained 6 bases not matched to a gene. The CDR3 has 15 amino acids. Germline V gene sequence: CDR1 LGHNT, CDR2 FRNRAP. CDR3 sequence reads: CASGSRTGADNEQFF. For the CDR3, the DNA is TGTGCTAGTGGTTCTAGGACAGGGGCTGACAATGAGCAGTTCTTC. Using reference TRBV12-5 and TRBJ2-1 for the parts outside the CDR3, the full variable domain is DARVTQTPRHKVTEMGQEVTMRCQPILGHNTVFWYRQTMMQGLELLAYFRNRAPLDDSGMPKDRFSAEMPDATLATLKIQPSEPRDSAVYFCASGSRTGADNEQFFGPGTRLTVL.

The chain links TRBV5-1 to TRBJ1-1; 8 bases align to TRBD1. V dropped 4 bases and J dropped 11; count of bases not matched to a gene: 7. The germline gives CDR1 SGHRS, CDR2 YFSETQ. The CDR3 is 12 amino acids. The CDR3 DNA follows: TGCGCCAGCAGCGCCGAGGACAGGGCGGCTTTCTTT. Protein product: CASSAEDRAAFF.

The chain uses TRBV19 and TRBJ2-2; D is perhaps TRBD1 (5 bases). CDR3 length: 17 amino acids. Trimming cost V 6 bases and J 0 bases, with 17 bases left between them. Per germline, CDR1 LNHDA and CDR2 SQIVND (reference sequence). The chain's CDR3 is CASSHRLTATNTGELFF. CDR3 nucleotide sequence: TGTGCCAGTAGCCATCGATTGACAGCTACGAACACCGGGGAGCTGTTTTTT.

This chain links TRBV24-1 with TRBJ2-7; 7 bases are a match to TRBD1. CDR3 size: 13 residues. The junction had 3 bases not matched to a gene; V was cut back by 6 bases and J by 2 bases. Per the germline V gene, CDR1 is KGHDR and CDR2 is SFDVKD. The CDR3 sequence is CATSRDSTYEQYF. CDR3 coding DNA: TGTGCCACCAGTCGGGACAGTACCTACGAGCAGTACTTC.

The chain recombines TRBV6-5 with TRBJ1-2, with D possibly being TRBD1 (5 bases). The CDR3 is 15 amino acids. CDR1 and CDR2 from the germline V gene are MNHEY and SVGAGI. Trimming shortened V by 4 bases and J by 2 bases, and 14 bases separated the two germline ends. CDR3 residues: CASSWVARANYGYTF. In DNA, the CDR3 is TGTGCCAGCAGTTGGGTGGCCAGGGCGAACTATGGCTACACCTTC.